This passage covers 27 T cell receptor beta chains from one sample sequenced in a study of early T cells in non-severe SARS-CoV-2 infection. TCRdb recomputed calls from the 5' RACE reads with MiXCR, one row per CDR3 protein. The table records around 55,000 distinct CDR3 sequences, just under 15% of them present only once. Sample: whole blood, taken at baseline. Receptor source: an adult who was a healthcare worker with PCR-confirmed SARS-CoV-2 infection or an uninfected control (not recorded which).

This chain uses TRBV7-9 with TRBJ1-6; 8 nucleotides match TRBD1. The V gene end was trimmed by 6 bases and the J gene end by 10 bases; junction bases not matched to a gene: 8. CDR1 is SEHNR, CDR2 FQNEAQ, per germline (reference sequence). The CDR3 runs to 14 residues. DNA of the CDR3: TGTGCCAGCAGTTTCGGACAGGGTTACTCACCCCTCCACTTT. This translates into CASSFGQGYSPLHF. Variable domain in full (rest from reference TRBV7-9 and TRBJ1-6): DTGVSQNPRHKITKRGQNVTFRCDPISEHNRLYWYRQTLGQGPEFLTYFQNEAQLEKSRLLSDRFSAERPKGSFSTLEIQRTEQGDSAMYLCASSFGQGYSPLHFGNGTRLTVT.

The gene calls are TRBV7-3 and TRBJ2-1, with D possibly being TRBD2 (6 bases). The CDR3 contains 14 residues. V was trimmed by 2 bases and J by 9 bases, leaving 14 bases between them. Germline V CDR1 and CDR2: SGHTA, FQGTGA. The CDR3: CASSLLIAEGEQFF. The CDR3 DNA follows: TGTGCCAGCAGCTTACTTATAGCGGAGGGTGAGCAGTTCTTC.

CDR3 nucleotide sequence: TGTGCCAGCAGTTTCAACACCGTCACTGAAGCTTTCTTT. As protein: CASSFNTVTEAFF. The J gene is TRBJ1-1, the V gene TRBV12-3 or TRBV12-4; no clear D gene. The ends were cut back, 3 bases at V and 4 bases at J, with 9 bases in the middle. There are 13 residues in the CDR3.

In DNA, the CDR3 is TGTGCCAGCAGTCCAGCATGGGATCAGCCCCAGCATTTT. Translation: CASSPAWDQPQHF. The V call is TRBV6-1, the J call TRBJ1-5; D gene ambiguous. Germline values: CDR1 MNHNS, CDR2 SASEGT. V gave up 5 bases and J gave up 5 bases, with 10 bases separating them. The CDR3 covers 13 residues.

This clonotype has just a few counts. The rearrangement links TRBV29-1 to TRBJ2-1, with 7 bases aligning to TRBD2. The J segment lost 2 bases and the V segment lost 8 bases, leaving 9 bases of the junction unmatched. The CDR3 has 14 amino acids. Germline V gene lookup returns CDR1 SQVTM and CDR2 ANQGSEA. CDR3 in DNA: TGCAGCCTCCTTAGCGGGCTTACCTACAATGAGCAGTTCTTC. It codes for CSLLSGLTYNEQFF.

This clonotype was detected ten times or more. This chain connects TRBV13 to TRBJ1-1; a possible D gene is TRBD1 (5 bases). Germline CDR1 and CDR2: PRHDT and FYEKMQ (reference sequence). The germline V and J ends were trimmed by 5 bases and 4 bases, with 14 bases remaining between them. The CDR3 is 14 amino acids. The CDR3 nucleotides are TGTGCCAGCAGCCAGGGTAGAGGCCTCACTGAAGCTTTCTTT. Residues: CASSQGRGLTEAFF.

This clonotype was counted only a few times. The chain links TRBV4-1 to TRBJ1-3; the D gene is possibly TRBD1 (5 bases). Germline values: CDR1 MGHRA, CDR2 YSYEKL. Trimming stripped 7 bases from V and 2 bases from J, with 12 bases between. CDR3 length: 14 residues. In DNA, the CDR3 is TGCGCCAGCAAGGGAGAGGGGACTGGAAACACCATATATTTT. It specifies CASKGEGTGNTIYF.

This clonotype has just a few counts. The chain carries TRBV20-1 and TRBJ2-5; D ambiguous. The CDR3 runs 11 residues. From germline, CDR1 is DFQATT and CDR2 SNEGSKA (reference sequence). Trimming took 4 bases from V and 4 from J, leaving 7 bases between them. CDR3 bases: TGCAGTGCTATCGCCGTAGAGACCCAGTACTTC. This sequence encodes CSAIAVETQYF.

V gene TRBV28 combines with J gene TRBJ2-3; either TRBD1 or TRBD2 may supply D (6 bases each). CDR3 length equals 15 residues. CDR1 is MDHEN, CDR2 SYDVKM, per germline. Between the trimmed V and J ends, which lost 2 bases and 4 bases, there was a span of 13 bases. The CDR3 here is CASSLGSGGSDTQYF. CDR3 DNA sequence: TGTGCCAGCAGTTTAGGTTCCGGGGGCTCAGATACGCAGTATTTT.

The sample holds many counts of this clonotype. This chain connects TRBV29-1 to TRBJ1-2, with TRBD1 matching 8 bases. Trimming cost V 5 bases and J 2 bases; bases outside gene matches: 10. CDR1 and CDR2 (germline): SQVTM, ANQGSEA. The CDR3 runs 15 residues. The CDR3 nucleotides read TGCAGCGTTAGCCAGGGGGCGGCTCTAAACTATGGCTACACCTTC. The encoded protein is CSVSQGAALNYGYTF.

CDR3 protein: CASSDLRGRGADTQYF. The CDR3 nucleotides read TGCGCCAGCAGCGACCTCCGGGGGAGAGGGGCAGATACGCAGTATTTT. This chain joins TRBV10-1 and TRBJ2-3; a possible D gene is TRBD2 (6 bases). Between the trimmed V and J ends, which lost 6 bases and 4 bases, there was a span of 20 bases. CDR3 length: 16 residues. Germline V gives CDR1 WNHNN, CDR2 SYGVQD (reference sequence).

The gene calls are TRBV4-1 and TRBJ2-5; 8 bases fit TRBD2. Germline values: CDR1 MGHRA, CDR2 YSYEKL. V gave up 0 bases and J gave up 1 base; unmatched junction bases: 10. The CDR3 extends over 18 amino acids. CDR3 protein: CASSQDIDAGGPQETQYF. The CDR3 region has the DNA TGCGCCAGCAGCCAAGATATAGACGCGGGGGGCCCCCAAGAGACCCAGTACTTC.

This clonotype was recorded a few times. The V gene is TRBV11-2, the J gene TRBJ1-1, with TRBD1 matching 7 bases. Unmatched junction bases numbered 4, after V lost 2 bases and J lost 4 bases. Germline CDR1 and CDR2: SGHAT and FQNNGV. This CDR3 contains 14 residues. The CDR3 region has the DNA TGTGCCAGCAGCTTAAAGGGGGCCGGCACTGAAGCTTTCTTT. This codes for CASSLKGAGTEAFF.

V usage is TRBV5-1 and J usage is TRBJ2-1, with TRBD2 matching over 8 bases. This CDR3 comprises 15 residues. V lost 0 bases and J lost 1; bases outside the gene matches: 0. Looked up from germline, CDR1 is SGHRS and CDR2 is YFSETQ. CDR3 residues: CASSLGGRSYNEQFF. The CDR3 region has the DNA TGCGCCAGCAGCTTGGGCGGGAGGTCCTACAATGAGCAGTTCTTC.

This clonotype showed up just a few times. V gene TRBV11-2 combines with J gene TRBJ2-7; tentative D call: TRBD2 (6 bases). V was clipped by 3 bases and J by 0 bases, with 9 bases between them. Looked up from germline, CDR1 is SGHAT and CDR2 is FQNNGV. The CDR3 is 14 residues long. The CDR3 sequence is CASSFSGLSYEQYF. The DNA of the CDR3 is TGTGCCAGCAGCTTTAGCGGACTCTCCTACGAGCAGTACTTC.

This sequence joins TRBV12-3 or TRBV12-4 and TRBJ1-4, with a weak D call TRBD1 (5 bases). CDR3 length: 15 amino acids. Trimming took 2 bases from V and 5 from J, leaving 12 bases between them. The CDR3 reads CASSLSDNTNEKLFF. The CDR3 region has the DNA TGTGCCAGCAGTTTATCGGACAACACAAATGAAAAACTGTTTTTT.

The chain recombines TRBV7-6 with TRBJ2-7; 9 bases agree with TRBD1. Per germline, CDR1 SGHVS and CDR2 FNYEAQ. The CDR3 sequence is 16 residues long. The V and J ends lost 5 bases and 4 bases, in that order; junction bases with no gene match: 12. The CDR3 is CASSPLTGTGTYEQYF. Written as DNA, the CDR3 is TGTGCCAGCAGCCCCTTAACCGGGACAGGGACTTACGAGCAGTACTTC. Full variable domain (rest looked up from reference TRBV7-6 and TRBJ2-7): GAGVSQSPRYKVTKRGQDVALRCDPISGHVSLYWYRQALGQGPEFLTYFNYEAQQDKSGLPNDRFSAERPEGSISTLTIQRTEQRDSAMYRCASSPLTGTGTYEQYFGPGTRLTVT.

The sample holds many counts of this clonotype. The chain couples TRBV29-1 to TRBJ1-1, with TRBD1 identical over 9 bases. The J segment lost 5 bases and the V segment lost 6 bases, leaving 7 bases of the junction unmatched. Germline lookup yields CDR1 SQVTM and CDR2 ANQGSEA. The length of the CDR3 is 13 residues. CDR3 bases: TGCAGCGTAGCTGGACAGGGGCAAACTGAAGCTTTCTTT. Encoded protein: CSVAGQGQTEAFF.

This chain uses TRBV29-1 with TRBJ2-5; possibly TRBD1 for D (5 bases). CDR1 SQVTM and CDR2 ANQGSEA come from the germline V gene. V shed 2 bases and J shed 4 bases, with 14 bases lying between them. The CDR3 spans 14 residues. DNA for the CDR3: TGCAGCGTTGAAAGAAGGCTTAGGGGAGAGACCCAGTACTTC. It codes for CSVERRLRGETQYF.

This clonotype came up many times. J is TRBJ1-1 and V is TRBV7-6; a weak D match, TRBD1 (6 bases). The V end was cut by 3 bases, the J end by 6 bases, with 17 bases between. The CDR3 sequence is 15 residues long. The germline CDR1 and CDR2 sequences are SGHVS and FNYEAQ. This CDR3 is CASSLRQDWISEAFF. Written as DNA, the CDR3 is TGTGCCAGCAGCTTGAGACAGGACTGGATATCTGAAGCTTTCTTT.

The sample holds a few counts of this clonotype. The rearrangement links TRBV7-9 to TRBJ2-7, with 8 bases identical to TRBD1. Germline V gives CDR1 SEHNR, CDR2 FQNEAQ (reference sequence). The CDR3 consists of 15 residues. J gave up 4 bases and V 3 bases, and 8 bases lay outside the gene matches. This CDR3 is CASSFGTGDFYEQYF. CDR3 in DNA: TGTGCCAGCAGCTTTGGGACAGGTGATTTTTACGAGCAGTACTTC.

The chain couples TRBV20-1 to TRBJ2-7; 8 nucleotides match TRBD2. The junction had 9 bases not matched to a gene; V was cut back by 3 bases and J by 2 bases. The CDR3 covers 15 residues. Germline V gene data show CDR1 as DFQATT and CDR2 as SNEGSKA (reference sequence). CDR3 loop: CSASPLAGQAYEQYF. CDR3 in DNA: TGCAGTGCTAGTCCTCTAGCGGGTCAGGCCTACGAGCAGTACTTC.

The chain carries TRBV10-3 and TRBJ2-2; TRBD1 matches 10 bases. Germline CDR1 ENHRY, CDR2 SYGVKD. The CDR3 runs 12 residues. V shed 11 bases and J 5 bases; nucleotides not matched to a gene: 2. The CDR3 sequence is CAGQGETGELFF. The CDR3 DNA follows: TGTGCCGGACAGGGGGAAACCGGGGAGCTGTTTTTT.

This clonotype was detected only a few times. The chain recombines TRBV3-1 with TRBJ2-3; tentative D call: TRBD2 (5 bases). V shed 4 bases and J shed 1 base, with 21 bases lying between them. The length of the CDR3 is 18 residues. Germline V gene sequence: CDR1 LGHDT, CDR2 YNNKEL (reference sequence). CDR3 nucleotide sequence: TGTGCCAGCAGCCCGGGCGGTAGCGCTCTTCCCCGCACAGATACGCAGTATTTT. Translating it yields CASSPGGSALPRTDTQYF.

In DNA form, the CDR3 reads TGTGCCAGCAGCCAAGGCAGGGAAGCTTTCTTT. This translates into CASSQGREAFF. The rearrangement joins TRBV14 to TRBJ1-1; D gene uncertain. Trimming shortened V by 1 base and J by 8 bases, and 5 bases separated the two germline ends. This CDR3 spans 11 amino acids. Germline assignment: CDR1 SGHDN and CDR2 FVKESK.

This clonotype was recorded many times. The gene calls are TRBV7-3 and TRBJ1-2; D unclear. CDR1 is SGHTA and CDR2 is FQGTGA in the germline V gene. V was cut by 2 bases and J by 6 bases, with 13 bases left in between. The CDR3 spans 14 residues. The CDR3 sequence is CASSLFEAVHGYTF. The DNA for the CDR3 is TGTGCCAGCAGCTTATTTGAAGCTGTTCATGGCTACACCTTC. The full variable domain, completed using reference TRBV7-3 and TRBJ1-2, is GAGVSQTPSNKVTEKGKYVELRCDPISGHTALYWYRQSLGQGPEFLIYFQGTGAADDSGLPNDRFFAVRPEGSVSTLKIQRTERGDSAVYLCASSLFEAVHGYTFGSGTRLTVV.

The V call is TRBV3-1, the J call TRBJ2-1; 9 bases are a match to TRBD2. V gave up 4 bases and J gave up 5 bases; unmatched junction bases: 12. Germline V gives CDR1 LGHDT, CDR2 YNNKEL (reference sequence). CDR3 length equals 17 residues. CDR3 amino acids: CASSLLKGREGHNEQFF. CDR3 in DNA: TGTGCCAGCAGCCTACTGAAGGGGCGGGAGGGCCACAATGAGCAGTTCTTC.